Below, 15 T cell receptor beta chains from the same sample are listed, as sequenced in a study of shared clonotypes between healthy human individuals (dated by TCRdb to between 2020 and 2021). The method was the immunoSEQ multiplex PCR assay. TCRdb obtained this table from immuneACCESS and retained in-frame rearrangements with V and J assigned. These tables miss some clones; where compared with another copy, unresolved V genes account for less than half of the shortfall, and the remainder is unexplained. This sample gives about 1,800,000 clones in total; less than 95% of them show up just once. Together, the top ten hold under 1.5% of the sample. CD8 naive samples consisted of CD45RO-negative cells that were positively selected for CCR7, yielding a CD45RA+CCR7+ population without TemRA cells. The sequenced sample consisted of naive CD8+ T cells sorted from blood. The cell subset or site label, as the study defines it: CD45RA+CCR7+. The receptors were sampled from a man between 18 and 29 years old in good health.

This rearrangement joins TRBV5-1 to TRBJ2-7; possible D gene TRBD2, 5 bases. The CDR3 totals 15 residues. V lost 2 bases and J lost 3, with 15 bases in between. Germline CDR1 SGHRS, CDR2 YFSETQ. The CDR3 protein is CASSLKTSGSYEQYF. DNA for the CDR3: TGCGCCAGCAGCTTAAAAACCAGCGGAAGCTACGAGCAGTACTTC. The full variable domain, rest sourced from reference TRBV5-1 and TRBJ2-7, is KAGVTQTPRYLIKTRGQQVTLSCSPISGHRSVSWYQQTPGQGLQFLFEYFSETQRNKGNFPGRFSGRQFSNSRSEMNVSTLELGDSALYLCASSLKTSGSYEQYFGPGTRLTVT.

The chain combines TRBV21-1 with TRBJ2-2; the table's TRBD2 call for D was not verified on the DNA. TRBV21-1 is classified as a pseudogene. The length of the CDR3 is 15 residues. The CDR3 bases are TGTGCCAGCAGCAAACAAGCGGGAGGGGTCGGGGAGCTGTTTTTT. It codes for CASSKQAGGVGELFF.

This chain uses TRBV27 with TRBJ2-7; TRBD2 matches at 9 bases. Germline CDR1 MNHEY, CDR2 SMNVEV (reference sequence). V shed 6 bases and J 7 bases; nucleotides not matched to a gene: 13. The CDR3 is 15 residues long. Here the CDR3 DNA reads TGTGCCAGCAGGTCGACTAGCGGACTATTTGGGGAGCAGTACTTC. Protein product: CASRSTSGLFGEQYF.

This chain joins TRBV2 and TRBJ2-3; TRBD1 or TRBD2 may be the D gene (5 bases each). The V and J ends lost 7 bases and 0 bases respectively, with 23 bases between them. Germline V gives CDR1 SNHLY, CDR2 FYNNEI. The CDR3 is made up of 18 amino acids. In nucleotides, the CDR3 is TGTGCCAGCACCAGTTGGGGACGCATGCGAGCTAGCACAGATACGCAGTATTTT. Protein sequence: CASTSWGRMRASTDTQYF.

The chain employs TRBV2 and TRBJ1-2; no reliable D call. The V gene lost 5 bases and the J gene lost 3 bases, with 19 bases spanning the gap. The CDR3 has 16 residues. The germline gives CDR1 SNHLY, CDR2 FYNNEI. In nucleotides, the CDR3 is TGTGCCAGCAGTATAACACCTCAGAGAAGGGACTATGGCTACACCTTC. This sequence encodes CASSITPQRRDYGYTF.

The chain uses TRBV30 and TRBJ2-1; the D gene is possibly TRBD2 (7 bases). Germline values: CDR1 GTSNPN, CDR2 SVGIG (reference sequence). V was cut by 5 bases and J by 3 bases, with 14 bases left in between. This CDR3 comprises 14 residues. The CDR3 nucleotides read TGTGCCTGGGAGGGGGGGAGCGGCTACAATGAGCAGTTCTTC. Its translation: CAWEGGSGYNEQFF.

DNA for the CDR3: TGTGCCAGCAGTTACTCCCGGACAGGTGCTGCTGAGCAGTTCTTC. It yields the protein CASSYSRTGAAEQFF. V and J are TRBV6-5 and TRBJ2-1; 7 nucleotides match TRBD1. Germline CDR1 is MNHEY and CDR2 is SVGAGI. The CDR3 runs 15 residues. The J segment lost 9 bases and the V segment lost 0 bases, leaving 8 bases of the junction unmatched.

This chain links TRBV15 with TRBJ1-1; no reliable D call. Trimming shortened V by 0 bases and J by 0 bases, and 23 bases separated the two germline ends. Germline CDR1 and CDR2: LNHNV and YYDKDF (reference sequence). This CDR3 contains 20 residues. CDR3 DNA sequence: TGTGCCACCAGCAGAGATGGACCCTCGGTCAAAACGCAAATGAACACTGAAGCTTTCTTT. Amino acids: CATSRDGPSVKTQMNTEAFF.

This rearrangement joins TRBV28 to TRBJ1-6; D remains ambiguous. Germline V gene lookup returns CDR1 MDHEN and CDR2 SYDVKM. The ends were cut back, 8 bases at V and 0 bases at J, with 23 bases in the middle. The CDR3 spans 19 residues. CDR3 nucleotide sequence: TGTGCCAGCGCCTATGACGGTCTAGGGTCTGGCTCCTATAATTCACCCCTCCACTTT. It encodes CASAYDGLGSGSYNSPLHF. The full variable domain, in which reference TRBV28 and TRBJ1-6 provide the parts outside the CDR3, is DVKVTQSSRYLVKRTGEKVFLECVQDMDHENMFWYRQDPGLGLRLIYFSYDVKMKEKGDIPEGYSVSREKKERFSLILESASTNQTSMYLCASAYDGLGSGSYNSPLHFGNGTRLTVT.

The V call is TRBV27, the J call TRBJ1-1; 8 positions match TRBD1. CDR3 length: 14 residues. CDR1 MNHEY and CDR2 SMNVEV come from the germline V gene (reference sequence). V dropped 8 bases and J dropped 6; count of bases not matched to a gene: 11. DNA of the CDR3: TGTGCCAGCTCGCAGGGGGCGGTAATATCTGAAGCTTTCTTT. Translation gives CASSQGAVISEAFF.

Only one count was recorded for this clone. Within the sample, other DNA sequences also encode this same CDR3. The CDR3: CASSFRGSSYEQYF. CDR3 DNA sequence: TGTGCCAGCAGCTTCAGGGGTAGCTCCTACGAGCAGTACTTC. The chain uses TRBV13 and TRBJ2-7; perhaps TRBD1 as D (6 bases). The CDR3 runs 14 residues. Trimming removed 3 bases at V and 0 bases at J, with 9 bases between. Germline CDR1 PRHDT, CDR2 FYEKMQ (reference sequence).

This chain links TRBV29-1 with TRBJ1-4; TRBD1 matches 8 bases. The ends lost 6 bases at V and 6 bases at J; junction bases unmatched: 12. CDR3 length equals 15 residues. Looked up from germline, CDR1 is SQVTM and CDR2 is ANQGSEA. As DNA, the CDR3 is TGCAGCGTCCAGGGACAGGAGAGCGGCGATGAAAAACTGTTTTTT. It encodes CSVQGQESGDEKLFF.

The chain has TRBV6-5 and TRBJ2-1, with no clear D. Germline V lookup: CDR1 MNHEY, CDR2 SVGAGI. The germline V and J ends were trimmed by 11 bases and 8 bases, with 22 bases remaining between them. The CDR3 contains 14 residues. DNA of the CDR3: TGTGCCGCATCCCCCCCCGTTGTAGGCTATGAGCAGTTCTTC. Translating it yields CAASPPVVGYEQFF.

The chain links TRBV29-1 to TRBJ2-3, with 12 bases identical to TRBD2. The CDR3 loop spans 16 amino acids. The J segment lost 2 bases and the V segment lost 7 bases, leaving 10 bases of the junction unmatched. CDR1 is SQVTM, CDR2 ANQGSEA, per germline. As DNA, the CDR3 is TGCAGCGGGAGACTAGCGGGAGCCTGGCCCACAGATACGCAGTATTTT. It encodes CSGRLAGAWPTDTQYF.

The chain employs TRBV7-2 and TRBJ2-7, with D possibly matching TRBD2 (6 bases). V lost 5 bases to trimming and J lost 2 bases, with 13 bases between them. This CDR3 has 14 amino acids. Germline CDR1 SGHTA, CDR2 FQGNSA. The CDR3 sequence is CASSNTGGAYEQYF. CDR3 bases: TGTGCCAGCAGCAACACGGGCGGGGCCTACGAGCAGTACTTC.